The T cell receptor beta chain described here comes from a study of blood T cell repertoires in COVID-19. In the study overall: Sites across the United States, Italy and Spain contributed samples from acute and convalescent COVID-19. T cells, B-cell-depleted T cells, or PBMCs supplied cDNA or gDNA.

Seattle researchers signed up patients amid active infection and tracked them longitudinally. Trimming left V 4 bases short and J 5 bases short, with 11 bases between. CDR3 length: 14 residues. The germline CDR1 and CDR2 sequences are LGHDT and YNNKEL (reference sequence). Methods used by the authors: Amplifying reference gene primers gave estimates of nucleated cell counts. The protocol was immunoSEQ multiplex PCR, while the TCRdb copy is restricted to in-frame clones and leaves out a portion. That table gives V, J and clone size, and the DNA gave D and trimming. The repertoire holds 200,000 to 300,000 clones, with about four fifths as singletons.

This rearrangement joins TRBV3-1 (or the pseudogene TRBV3-2) to TRBJ2-2; perhaps TRBD1 as D (7 bases). The TCR comes from a woman of 80 years or more with COVID-19, enrolled during active disease. Sequencing input: peripheral blood. The CDR3 DNA reads TGTGCCAGCAGCCGACAGGGAGGAACCGGGGAGCTGTTTTTT. Encoded protein: CASSRQGGTGELFF.